The next 29 T cell receptor beta chains were all read from a single sample in a study of T cells in Graves' hyperthyroidism and ophthalmopathy. Template material for amplifying TCR beta CDR3 regions consisted of RNA transcripts. The HTBI primer set was used in a first-round RT-PCR of the TCR CDR3. A single record per CDR3 protein comes from TCRdb applying MiXCR to the multiplex PCR reads. The sample comprises over 500,000 distinct CDR3 sequences, about 46% of which are singletons, and 44% rests with the top ten. The sequenced sample was peripheral blood or thyroid tissue (not recorded which). The receptors originated from an adult woman with Graves' disease, either hyperthyroidism or ophthalmopathy (not recorded which).

In its sample, this clonotype was seen a few times. This rearrangement joins TRBV6-1 to TRBJ2-7; D unresolved. The germline CDR1 and CDR2 sequences are MNHNS and SASEGT. The CDR3 sequence is 11 residues long. Trimming left V 5 bases short and J 2 bases short, with 4 bases between. The CDR3 sequence: CASSYTYEQYF. CDR3 nucleotides: TGTGCCAGCAGTTACACCTACGAGCAGTACTTC.

The chain links TRBV5-1 to TRBJ1-5; the D is unclear. This CDR3 comprises 13 residues. The germline V gene has CDR1 SGHRS and CDR2 YFSETQ. Trimming left V 0 bases short and J 7 bases short, with 8 bases between. CDR3 sequence reads: CASSLGPAQPQHF. In DNA form, the CDR3 reads TGCGCCAGCAGCTTGGGTCCGGCCCAGCCCCAGCATTTT.

This clonotype was observed at least ten times. The CDR3, as DNA: TGTGCCAGCAGCTTAGTACAGGATGGCTACACCTTC. It encodes CASSLVQDGYTF. The chain couples TRBV7-2 to TRBJ1-2; possible D gene TRBD1, 5 bases. Germline assignment: CDR1 SGHTA and CDR2 FQGNSA. The CDR3 spans 12 residues. V was shortened by 1 base and J by 6 bases, with 6 bases between the two germline ends. The full variable domain, in which reference TRBV7-2 and TRBJ1-2 provide the parts outside the CDR3, is GAGVSQSPSNKVTEKGKDVELRCDPISGHTALYWYRQSLGQGLEFLIYFQGNSAPDKSGLPSDRFSAERTGGSVSTLTIQRTQQEDSAVYLCASSLVQDGYTFGSGTRLTVV.

This CDR3 is CASSDRDRVHEQYF. The CDR3 DNA reads as TGTGCCAGCAGCGACCGGGACAGGGTTCACGAGCAGTACTTC. V usage is TRBV7-2 and J usage is TRBJ2-7; 9 bases align to TRBD1. The CDR3 contains 14 residues. Germline V gene data show CDR1 as SGHTA and CDR2 as FQGNSA. V was clipped by 5 bases and J by 5 bases; unmatched bases: 7.

For the CDR3, the DNA is TGCAGCGTTCTTTCTCTCTCCTACAATGAGCAGTTCTTC. Protein sequence: CSVLSLSYNEQFF. V is TRBV29-1 and J is TRBJ2-1; D gene uncertain. The germline CDR1 and CDR2 sequences are SQVTM and ANQGSEA. The V and J ends lost 5 bases and 0 bases respectively, with 8 bases between them. The CDR3 loop spans 13 amino acids.

In this sample, this clonotype turned up a few times. V is TRBV2 and J is TRBJ1-1, with TRBD1 identical over 10 bases. The J segment lost 1 base and the V segment lost 6 bases, leaving 2 bases of the junction unmatched. The CDR3 sequence is 14 residues long. Per the germline V gene, CDR1 is SNHLY and CDR2 is FYNNEI. The CDR3 DNA is TGTGCCAGCAGAGGGGACAGGGGGAACACTGAAGCTTTCTTT. This encodes CASRGDRGNTEAFF. The full variable domain, in which reference TRBV2 and TRBJ1-1 provide the parts outside the CDR3, is EPEVTQTPSHQVTQMGQEVILRCVPISNHLYFYWYRQILGQKVEFLVSFYNNEISEKSEIFDDQFSVERPDGSNFTLKIRSTKLEDSAMYFCASRGDRGNTEAFFGQGTRLTVV.

The CDR3 region is CSVKQGAGETQYF. CDR3 coding DNA: TGCAGCGTGAAACAGGGGGCAGGAGAGACCCAGTACTTC. The rearrangement uses TRBV29-1 and TRBJ2-5; 9 nucleotides line up with TRBD1. Germline V CDR1 and CDR2: SQVTM, ANQGSEA. V lost 6 bases to trimming and J lost 4 bases; unmatched junction nucleotides: 6. This CDR3 region has 13 residues. Combining the CDR3 with reference TRBV29-1 and TRBJ2-5 gives the whole variable domain SAVISQKPSRDICQRGTSLTIQCQVDSQVTMMFWYRQQPGQSLTLIATANQGSEATYESGFVIDKFPISRPNLTFSTLTVSNMSPEDSSIYLCSVKQGAGETQYFGPGTRLLVL.

At least ten counts were recorded for this clonotype. DNA for the CDR3: TGTGCCAGCAGCCCGTCCCAGGAACTCACTGAAGCTTTCTTT. This sequence encodes CASSPSQELTEAFF. The rearrangement uses TRBV7-9 and TRBJ1-1; D unclear. Trimming took 5 bases from V and 4 from J, leaving 14 bases between them. This CDR3 contains 14 residues. Germline-derived CDR1 and CDR2 are SEHNR and FQNEAQ (reference sequence).

V and J are TRBV7-9 and TRBJ2-7; D gene uncertain. Germline V gene sequence: CDR1 SEHNR, CDR2 FQNEAQ (reference sequence). Deletions cut 6 bases from V and 0 bases from J, with 12 bases between. The CDR3 has 14 residues. Here the CDR3 DNA reads TGTGCCAGCAGTTTAATTAGGTTCTCCTACGAGCAGTACTTC. This codes for CASSLIRFSYEQYF.

The V call is TRBV5-1, the J call TRBJ2-7; 8 bases are shared with TRBD1. CDR3 length: 15 residues. Trimming took 3 bases from V and 2 from J; bases not matched to a gene: 7. Germline-derived CDR1 and CDR2 are SGHRS and YFSETQ. The CDR3 DNA is TGCGCCAGCAGCTCAGCGACAGGGGCCGCCTACGAGCAGTACTTC. This gives the protein CASSSATGAAYEQYF.

This clonotype was seen at least ten times. V is TRBV29-1 and J is TRBJ1-2; tentatively, D is TRBD1 (6 bases). Germline CDR1 is SQVTM and CDR2 is ANQGSEA. The CDR3 is 12 amino acids. V was cut by 7 bases and J by 0 bases, with 9 bases left in between. The CDR3 here is CSAGQTNYGYTF. CDR3 bases: TGCAGCGCAGGACAGACTAACTATGGCTACACCTTC.

The chain combines TRBV20-1 with TRBJ1-6, with a weak D call TRBD1 (5 bases). This CDR3 has 20 residues. In germline, CDR1 is DFQATT, CDR2 SNEGSKA (reference sequence). Trimming cost V 3 bases and J 2 bases, with 26 bases left between them. DNA for the CDR3: TGCAGTGCTAGGGGGACTAGCGGTATCGGTCCCCACACCTATAATTCACCCCTCCACTTT. The encoded protein is CSARGTSGIGPHTYNSPLHF.

V usage is TRBV9 and J usage is TRBJ2-7; unclear D gene. The CDR3 covers 14 residues. V was shortened by 0 bases and J by 5 bases, with 12 bases between the two germline ends. Germline CDR1 SGDLS, CDR2 YYNGEE. CDR3 sequence (DNA): TGTGCCAGCAGCGTAGCTACCGTCTCGGACGAGCAGTACTTC. Translation gives CASSVATVSDEQYF. Full variable domain (rest looked up from reference TRBV9 and TRBJ2-7): DSGVTQTPKHLITATGQRVTLRCSPRSGDLSVYWYQQSLDQGLQFLIQYYNGEERAKGNILERFSAQQFPDLHSELNLSSLELGDSALYFCASSVATVSDEQYFGPGTRLTVT.

To note about this clonotype: Germline and junction disagree at one end, which may indicate a read error. V and J are TRBV7-9 and TRBJ1-2, with D perhaps TRBD1 (5 bases). CDR1 is SEHNR, CDR2 FQNEAQ, per germline (reference sequence). The CDR3 sequence is 12 residues long. CDR3 nucleotides: TGTGCCAGCAGCTTAGGGGGACGGGAATCGGCCTTC. Translation: CASSLGGRESAF.

With regard to this clonotype: A single base separates this from a much larger clone, so it may be a read error. Here the CDR3 DNA reads TGTGCCAGCAGCCAAGCCAGCGTTCCTTCTGGGGCCAACGTCCTGGCTTTC. Translation gives CASSQASVPSGANVLAF. The chain links TRBV5-6 to TRBJ2-6, with TRBD1 as a possible D gene (5 bases). This CDR3 is 17 amino acids long. CDR1 and CDR2 from the germline V gene are SGHDT and YYEEEE.

The chain joins TRBV2 to TRBJ2-6; tentatively, D is TRBD2 (6 bases). Germline values: CDR1 SNHLY, CDR2 FYNNEI. Trimming stripped 7 bases from V and 2 bases from J, with 15 bases between. The CDR3 sequence is 16 residues long. The CDR3 reads CASTFRAGTGANVLTF. CDR3 nucleotides: TGTGCCAGCACGTTCAGGGCGGGGACTGGGGCCAACGTCCTGACTTTC.

This clonotype showed up many times. The gene calls are TRBV29-1 and TRBJ2-7; TRBD2 matches at 7 bases. The germline gives CDR1 SQVTM, CDR2 ANQGSEA. This CDR3 region has 14 residues. J gave up 0 bases and V 1 base, and 3 bases lay outside the gene matches. The CDR3 coding sequence is TGCAGCGTTGAAGGCGGGAGCCTCTCCTACGAGCAGTACTTC. This codes for CSVEGGSLSYEQYF.

This clonotype was observed at least ten times. This rearrangement joins TRBV27 to TRBJ1-6; TRBD1 matches at 7 bases. The CDR3 runs to 14 residues. The germline CDR1 and CDR2 sequences are MNHEY and SMNVEV (reference sequence). Trimming took 3 bases from V and 5 from J; bases not matched to a gene: 1. CDR3: CASSFGTDNSPLHF. As DNA, the CDR3 is TGTGCCAGCAGTTTTGGGACAGATAATTCACCCCTCCACTTT.

This sequence joins TRBV24-1 and TRBJ2-1; 7 positions match TRBD1. The CDR3 length is 14 residues. CDR1 KGHDR and CDR2 SFDVKD come from the germline V gene. After removal of 9 bases from V and 10 bases from J, the junction contained 14 bases not matched to a gene. Here the CDR3 reads CATSDRVGVGEQFF. The CDR3 nucleotides are TGTGCCACCTCCGACAGGGTCGGCGTCGGGGAGCAGTTCTTC.

At least ten counts were recorded for this clonotype. The V and J genes are TRBV10-3 and TRBJ1-1; 7 bases line up with TRBD1. The junction had 4 bases not matched to a gene; V was cut back by 0 bases and J by 6 bases. Germline assignment: CDR1 ENHRY and CDR2 SYGVKD. The CDR3 is 14 amino acids. The CDR3 coding sequence is TGTGCCATCAGTGAGTCTTCTACAGGGGCTGAAGCTTTCTTT. It translates to CAISESSTGAEAFF.

In this sample, this clonotype turned up many times. The chain recombines TRBV20-1 with TRBJ2-5; weak D call: TRBD2 (6 bases). There are 13 residues in the CDR3. The V and J ends lost 1 base and 3 bases respectively, with 9 bases between them. From germline, CDR1 is DFQATT and CDR2 SNEGSKA (reference sequence). CDR3 residues: CSARVSGKETQYF. The CDR3 region has the DNA TGCAGTGCTAGAGTTAGCGGAAAAGAGACCCAGTACTTC.

The V and J genes are TRBV10-3 and TRBJ1-1; D unresolved. Trimming took 11 bases from V and 5 from J, leaving 18 bases between them. This CDR3 comprises 13 residues. The germline V gene encodes CDR1 ENHRY and CDR2 SYGVKD. The CDR3 here is CASRLWASTEAFF. CDR3 nucleotides: TGTGCCTCCCGCCTATGGGCGTCTACTGAAGCTTTCTTT.

The chain links TRBV29-1 to TRBJ2-5, with 9 bases identical to TRBD1. The germline CDR1 and CDR2 sequences are SQVTM and ANQGSEA. CDR3 length equals 13 residues. V shed 4 bases, J shed 6 bases, and the junction held 6 bases outside the gene matches. The CDR3 DNA reads as TGCAGCGTTGCGGGACAGGGTCAAAAGACCCAGTACTTC. Translating it yields CSVAGQGQKTQYF.

Worth noting for this clonotype: Compared with germline, one end of the junction differs, possibly owing to a read error. This chain uses TRBV10-3 with TRBJ2-2; TRBD2 matches at 8 bases. This CDR3 is built from 16 residues. CDR1 is ENHRY and CDR2 is SYGVKD in the germline V gene. DNA for the CDR3: TGTGCCACCAGTGGCGCGGGAGGAGCGAACACCGGGGAGCTGTTTTTT. Translated: CATSGAGGANTGELFF.

CDR3 protein: CASSLLAGVGNTGELFF. The DNA for the CDR3 is TGTGCCAGCAGTTTATTAGCGGGAGTGGGGAACACCGGGGAGCTGTTTTTT. This chain uses TRBV12-3 or TRBV12-4 with TRBJ2-2; 9 nucleotides align to TRBD2. The CDR3 spans 17 residues. J gave up 1 base and V 2 bases, and 5 bases lay outside the gene matches.

This clonotype occurred many times. The J gene is TRBJ2-7, the V gene TRBV7-9, with D uncertain. From germline, CDR1 is SEHNR and CDR2 FQNEAQ (reference sequence). V lost 5 bases and J lost 6, with 11 bases in between. The CDR3 is 12 amino acids. DNA of the CDR3: TGTGCCAGCAGCCAAGTGACGGGCGAGCAGTACTTC. Translation: CASSQVTGEQYF.

The chain combines TRBV14 with TRBJ2-2, with 9 bases fitting TRBD2. This CDR3 comprises 18 residues. Germline assignment: CDR1 SGHDN and CDR2 FVKESK. The V gene end was trimmed by 3 bases and the J gene end by 4 bases; junction bases not matched to a gene: 12. The CDR3 DNA reads TGTGCCAGCAGCCACTGGGCGGGAGGGCCTCGGAGCACCGGGGAGCTGTTTTTT. This gives the protein CASSHWAGGPRSTGELFF.

This clonotype was seen ten or more times. The gene calls are TRBV25-1 and TRBJ1-5; D is unresolved. Trimming cost V 5 bases and J 2 bases, with 4 bases left between them. The CDR3 is made up of 12 amino acids. CDR1 and CDR2 (germline): MGHDK, SYGVNS. This CDR3 reads CASSKGNQPQHF. The CDR3 bases are TGTGCCAGCAGTAAAGGCAATCAGCCCCAGCATTTT.

About this clonotype itself: The junction departs from the called germline gene at one end, perhaps through a read error. The chain links TRBV12-3 or TRBV12-4 to TRBJ2-7; no definite D call. CDR3 length: 12 residues. The chain's CDR3 is CASSLRAYEQCF. As DNA, the CDR3 is TGTGCCAGCAGTTTACGGGCCTACGAGCAGTGCTTC.